These 23 T cell receptor beta chains were all obtained from the same sample, sequenced in a study of T-cell reconstitution after alpha-beta-depleted transplantation in children. During its preparation, the TCRbeta library received unique molecular identifiers. TCRdb used MiXCR to reprocess the PCR reads, holding one entry per CDR3 protein. The table has 600,000 to 700,000 distinct CDR3 sequences, around 13% seen once. The sample consisted of PBMCs, taken before TCRalphabeta/CD19-depleted stem cell transplant. These receptors all come from a girl under 10 years old with congenital amegakaryocytic thrombocytopenia, due to receive a stem cell transplant.

V and J are TRBV5-1 and TRBJ1-4, with unresolved D. This CDR3 contains 16 residues. Between the trimmed V and J ends, which lost 0 bases and 7 bases, there was a span of 16 bases. Germline CDR1 and CDR2: SGHRS and YFSETQ. The CDR3 sequence: CASSLDVAGSGEKLFF. Written as DNA, the CDR3 is TGCGCCAGCAGCTTGGATGTGGCGGGCTCGGGTGAAAAACTGTTTTTT.

This clonotype appeared many times. DNA of the CDR3: TGTGCCACCAGCAGAGTCGAATACGGGAGGGGGTGGTCTCATGAGCAGTTCTTC. Protein: CATSRVEYGRGWSHEQFF. This chain uses TRBV15 with TRBJ2-1; 8 bases fit TRBD2. Losses at the gene ends were 1 base for V and 8 bases for J; bases not matched to a gene: 16. The CDR3 is 18 amino acids. Germline lookup yields CDR1 LNHNV and CDR2 YYDKDF (reference sequence).

This chain connects TRBV13 to TRBJ2-7; 13 nucleotides match TRBD2. Trimming cost V 3 bases and J 6 bases; bases outside gene matches: 5. This CDR3 region has 15 residues. Germline V gene sequence: CDR1 PRHDT, CDR2 FYEKMQ (reference sequence). CDR3 region: CASSFWTSGSFEQYF. CDR3 sequence (DNA): TGTGCCAGCAGCTTTTGGACTAGCGGGAGTTTCGAGCAGTACTTC.

The gene calls are TRBV20-1 and TRBJ2-7; the D call may be TRBD1 or TRBD2 (5 bases each). The V and J ends lost 7 bases and 2 bases respectively, with 18 bases between them. The CDR3 consists of 14 residues. Germline lookup yields CDR1 DFQATT and CDR2 SNEGSKA (reference sequence). In DNA, the CDR3 is TGCAGTGTCAGGAGGCCGGCAGGGCCCTACGAGCAGTACTTC. Amino acid sequence: CSVRRPAGPYEQYF.

The chain links TRBV11-2 to TRBJ2-3; TRBD2 might be the D (6 bases). Trimming left V 8 bases short and J 6 bases short, with 18 bases between. The CDR3 runs 14 residues. CDR1 is SGHAT and CDR2 is FQNNGV in the germline V gene. Written as DNA, the CDR3 is TGTGCCAGCGGTGACGGGAGTCTCCTGGATACGCAGTATTTT. Protein product: CASGDGSLLDTQYF.

This clonotype turned up a few times. V and J are TRBV30 and TRBJ2-3; no reliable D call. The CDR3 extends over 12 amino acids. The V end was cut by 0 bases, the J end by 6 bases, with 7 bases between. Germline V gene lookup returns CDR1 GTSNPN and CDR2 SVGIG (reference sequence). The CDR3 is CAWSVSGDTQYF. In nucleotides, the CDR3 is TGTGCCTGGAGTGTATCCGGGGATACGCAGTATTTT.

The rearrangement joins TRBV7-9 to TRBJ2-2; D not resolved. CDR1 is SEHNR and CDR2 is FQNEAQ in the germline V gene (reference sequence). The germline V and J ends were trimmed by 1 base and 3 bases, with 9 bases remaining between them. The CDR3 is 15 amino acids. The CDR3 DNA sequence: TGTGCCAGCAGCTTAGTTCCCACCCACACCGGGGAGCTGTTTTTT. Translation gives CASSLVPTHTGELFF.

This rearrangement joins TRBV29-1 to TRBJ1-2; possibly TRBD1 for D (5 bases). The V end lost 4 bases, the J end lost 4 bases, and 10 bases lay between the germline ends. Germline V lookup: CDR1 SQVTM, CDR2 ANQGSEA. The CDR3 covers 12 residues. The CDR3 loop is CSVVWGPYGYTF. The DNA of the CDR3 is TGCAGCGTTGTGTGGGGCCCCTATGGCTACACCTTC.

This clonotype appeared many times. The chain combines TRBV4-1 with TRBJ2-7; D unresolved. The ends were cut back, 1 base at V and 6 bases at J, with 10 bases in the middle. CDR3 length: 13 residues. Germline CDR1 MGHRA, CDR2 YSYEKL. Here the CDR3 reads CASSQVDWGEQYF. CDR3 sequence (DNA): TGCGCCAGCAGCCAAGTAGACTGGGGCGAGCAGTACTTC.

This clonotype was counted only a few times. The J gene is TRBJ2-5, the V gene TRBV18; 8 nucleotides match TRBD1. The trim removed 0 bases at V and 2 bases at J, leaving 5 bases unmatched. Germline V gene data show CDR1 as KGHSH and CDR2 as LQKENI. This CDR3 is built from 16 residues. The CDR3 sequence: CASSPPETGAQETQYF. In DNA form, the CDR3 reads TGTGCCAGCTCACCACCCGAGACAGGGGCTCAAGAGACCCAGTACTTC. The complete variable domain, with remaining parts taken from reference TRBV18 and TRBJ2-5, reads NAGVMQNPRHLVRRRGQEARLRCSPMKGHSHVYWYRQLPEEGLKFMVYLQKENIIDESGMPKERFSAEFPKEGPSILRIQQVVRGDSAAYFCASSPPETGAQETQYFGPGTRLLVL.

The V gene is TRBV5-5, the J gene TRBJ2-4, with TRBD2 matching over 8 bases. J was trimmed by 5 bases and V by 5 bases; bases with no gene match: 9. Germline assignment: CDR1 SGHKS and CDR2 YYEKEE (reference sequence). This CDR3 has 15 residues. The CDR3, as DNA: TGTGCCAGCAGGCGGGCGGGAGGAGTCCAAAACATTCAGTACTTC. Translation gives CASRRAGGVQNIQYF. The entire variable domain, with the rest obtained from reference TRBV5-5 and TRBJ2-4, is as follows: DAGVTQSPTHLIKTRGQQVTLRCSPISGHKSVSWYQQVLGQGPQFIFQYYEKEERGRGNFPDRFSARQFPNYSSELNVNALLLGDSALYLCASRRAGGVQNIQYFGAGTRLSVL.

This clonotype was observed at least ten times. The CDR3 reads CASSPQREVTDTQYF. CDR3 in DNA: TGTGCCAGCAGTCCCCAGCGGGAGGTTACAGATACGCAGTATTTT. The chain combines TRBV28 with TRBJ2-3; 9 bases agree with TRBD2. V was pared by 5 bases and J by 3 bases, with 6 bases of the junction left unmatched. Germline V gene data show CDR1 as MDHEN and CDR2 as SYDVKM. The CDR3 spans 15 residues. Combining the CDR3 with reference TRBV28 and TRBJ2-3 gives the whole variable domain DVKVTQSSRYLVKRTGEKVFLECVQDMDHENMFWYRQDPGLGLRLIYFSYDVKMKEKGDIPEGYSVSREKKERFSLILESASTNQTSMYLCASSPQREVTDTQYFGPGTRLTVL.

The sample holds many counts of this clonotype. The chain combines TRBV7-9 with TRBJ2-1, with D unclear. Trimming cost V 2 bases and J 9 bases, with 2 bases left between them. This CDR3 has 10 residues. Germline V gene lookup returns CDR1 SEHNR and CDR2 FQNEAQ (reference sequence). CDR3 in amino acids: CASSLSEQFF. In nucleotides, the CDR3 is TGTGCCAGCAGCTTATCTGAGCAGTTCTTC.

This clonotype was seen more than once but under ten times. The CDR3 loop reads CASSSLRESGELFF. CDR3 bases: TGCGCCAGCAGCTCTCTGCGGGAGAGCGGGGAGCTGTTTTTT. This chain uses TRBV5-1 with TRBJ2-2, with 7 bases fitting TRBD2. V shed 3 bases and J 7 bases; nucleotides not matched to a gene: 6. CDR3 length: 14 amino acids. Per the germline V gene, CDR1 is SGHRS and CDR2 is YFSETQ.

This clonotype was picked up many times. The chain combines TRBV5-1 with TRBJ2-1; D is unresolved. CDR1 is SGHRS and CDR2 is YFSETQ in the germline V gene. The V gene lost 4 bases and the J gene lost 4 bases, with 21 bases spanning the gap. This CDR3 has 17 amino acids. CDR3 protein: CASSRIWASENYNEQFF. The CDR3 coding sequence is TGCGCCAGCAGCAGAATCTGGGCCAGTGAAAATTACAATGAGCAGTTCTTC.

Points on this clonotype: A read error is possible here, since a much larger clone lies one base away. The rearrangement joins TRBV20-1 to TRBJ1-5, with D unresolved. V shed 0 bases and J shed 4 bases, with 22 bases lying between them. CDR3 length: 18 residues. Germline V CDR1 and CDR2: DFQATT, SNEGSKA (reference sequence). The CDR3 DNA is TGCAGTGCTAGAGATCTTGGCTTAACTGGTTGGGCTAATCAGCCCCAGCATTTT. Translated, it gives CSARDLGLTGWANQPQHF.

CDR3 nucleotide sequence: TGTGCCAGCAGTTTAGGGGACAGGGGGTGGGATGGCTACACCTTC. Translating it yields CASSLGDRGWDGYTF. This rearrangement joins TRBV28 to TRBJ1-2; TRBD1 aligns across 11 bases. CDR1 MDHEN and CDR2 SYDVKM come from the germline V gene. The V segment lost 2 bases and the J segment 6 bases; nucleotides outside the gene matches: 5. CDR3 length: 15 amino acids.

A note on this clonotype: A clone one base away is much larger, so this may be a read error. V usage is TRBV12-3 or TRBV12-4 and J usage is TRBJ2-7, with D maybe TRBD1 (6 bases). This CDR3 spans 15 amino acids. Deletions cut 6 bases from V and 3 bases from J, with 18 bases between. This CDR3 reads CASSNARTVIYEQYF. As DNA, the CDR3 is TGTGCCAGCAGCAACGCCAGGACAGTAATCTACGAGCAGTACTTC.

CDR3 nucleotides: TGTGCCAGCAGCTTAGGGGGCGGGGGGCGCGAGTCGAACATTCAGTACTTC. Amino acids: CASSLGGGGRESNIQYF. V usage is TRBV11-2 and J usage is TRBJ2-4; 8 bases agree with TRBD2. The CDR3 covers 17 residues. V lost 1 base and J lost 7; bases outside the gene matches: 12. The germline V gene has CDR1 SGHAT and CDR2 FQNNGV.

The chain carries TRBV18 and TRBJ2-2; D uncertain. V gave up 2 bases and J gave up 5 bases, with 6 bases separating them. CDR3 length: 13 amino acids. Germline lookup yields CDR1 KGHSH and CDR2 LQKENI. DNA of the CDR3: TGTGCCAGCTCACCAACACTGACCGGGGAGCTGTTTTTT. Translating it yields CASSPTLTGELFF.

This rearrangement joins TRBV3-1 to TRBJ1-2; weak D call: TRBD1 (6 bases). V was pared by 8 bases and J by 3 bases, with 16 bases between. The CDR3 totals 14 residues. The V gene's germline CDR1 is LGHDT and CDR2 YNNKEL (reference sequence). CDR3 bases: TGTGCCAGCCGAGCAGGGGCTTCCGACTATGGCTACACCTTC. Amino acid sequence: CASRAGASDYGYTF.

The sample holds many counts of this clonotype. V is TRBV28 and J is TRBJ2-7, with 11 bases matching TRBD2. V was clipped by 4 bases and J by 6 bases; unmatched bases: 8. The CDR3 is 15 residues long. In germline, CDR1 is MDHEN, CDR2 SYDVKM. The DNA for the CDR3 is TGTGCCAGCAGTTCAATACTAGCGGGGGTTTCCGAGCAGTACTTC. Protein sequence: CASSSILAGVSEQYF. Based on the CDR3 plus reference TRBV28 and TRBJ2-7, the full variable domain is DVKVTQSSRYLVKRTGEKVFLECVQDMDHENMFWYRQDPGLGLRLIYFSYDVKMKEKGDIPEGYSVSREKKERFSLILESASTNQTSMYLCASSSILAGVSEQYFGPGTRLTVT.

Concerning this clonotype itself: With a much larger clone just one base away, this may be a read error. The chain couples TRBV5-1 to TRBJ2-5, with D unclear. The CDR3 extends over 16 amino acids. The V end lost 7 bases, the J end lost 4 bases, and 23 bases lay between the germline ends. The V gene's germline CDR1 is SGHRS and CDR2 YFSETQ. The DNA for the CDR3 is TGCGCCAGCTTGTCAGTACCTCTCTTAACTGGAGAGACCCAGTACTTC. Translating it yields CASLSVPLLTGETQYF.